This record concerns one T cell receptor (beta chain) sequence. Its antigen remains unknown. Germline CDR1 and CDR2: SGHTA and FQGNSA. CDR3 size: 15 residues. V lost 5 bases to trimming and J lost 1 base, with 14 bases between them. Conversion of TCR transcripts into cDNA relied on 5'RACE template switching, which added a universal primer site and UMIs. TCRdb ran MiXCR on the 5' RACE reads and lists one entry per CDR3 protein. The table lists roughly 330,000 distinct CDR3 sequences, 6.8% of them singletons. This record comes from a study of T cells after yellow fever vaccination. Study in general: SMART-Seq v4 Ultra Low Input handled preparation of low-cell-number fractions. Study results and caveats: Abundant contaminating clonotypes from the bulk population could appear in FACS-sorted repertoires. It was the secondary response that reached its peak faster, day 5 versus 15, but it was weaker.

The sequencing used PBMCs, collected around 45 days after the first yellow fever vaccination. This chain links TRBV7-2 with TRBJ1-1, with D possibly being TRBD1 (6 bases). The TCR originated in a man aged 18 to 35 who received the YFV17D yellow fever vaccine. DNA of the CDR3: TGTGCCAGCAGCCTGGAGGGACAACCGAACACTGAAGCTTTCTTT. Amino acid sequence: CASSLEGQPNTEAFF.